This passage covers 2 T cell receptor beta chains from one sample sequenced in a study of monozygotic twins with inflammatory bowel disease. Reprocessing the 5' RACE reads, TCRdb reports a single entry for every CDR3 protein and omits DNA. The sample totals 190,000 or so distinct CDR3 sequences; its top ten clones hold less than 2%. The specimen sequenced was blood. The receptor source for this set is a human donor with ulcerative colitis or Crohn's disease, or a healthy co-twin of an affected twin (not recorded which).

The chain combines TRBV4-2 with TRBJ2-1; the TCRdb call, TRBD1, lacks DNA for checking. The CDR3 is 14 amino acids. Germline CDR1 and CDR2: LGHNA and YNFKEQ. CDR3 sequence: CASSPRDGTNEQFF.

The chain employs TRBV7-9 and TRBJ1-1. Per germline, CDR1 SEHNR and CDR2 FQNEAQ (reference sequence). The CDR3 covers 16 residues. Here the CDR3 reads CASSLAFGEVNTEAFF. Looking up the rest from reference TRBV7-9 and TRBJ1-1 gives the full variable domain: DTGVSQNPRHKITKRGQNVTFRCDPISEHNRLYWYRQTLGQGPEFLTYFQNEAQLEKSRLLSDRFSAERPKGSFSTLEIQRTEQGDSAMYLCASSLAFGEVNTEAFFGQGTRLTVV.